This T cell receptor beta chain was found in a study of cytomegalovirus exposure and HLA in healthy donors. From germline, CDR1 is LNHDA and CDR2 SQIVND (reference sequence). Trimming took 1 base from V and 8 from J, leaving 12 bases between them. This CDR3 is built from 14 residues. Vbeta (60) and Jbeta (13) primers were used in the PCR. Measured with immunoSEQ multiplex PCR; TCRdb has only the in-frame clones, and not every one. Among roughly 89,000 clones listed, 75% to 85% were seen once. On this clone itself: Its target is unknown.

Overall study findings and caveats: V- and J-gene trimming of TCR beta was linked (in a later analysis) to a missense DCLRE1C variant. About 87% or about 30% of the time was how often most TCR beta V segments were productive, according to an earlier analysis. Indistinguishable V segments, including TRBV6-2 and TRBV6-3, were excluded.

Every donor was a healthy person donating bone marrow. The sample was PBMCs. This TCR was sampled from a woman in her twenties or thirties in good health and CMV-seronegative. The genes are TRBV19 and TRBJ2-1; D perhaps matches TRBD2 (5 bases). Here the CDR3 DNA reads TGTGCCAGTAGTATAGCGGCTAGCAGGCATGAGCAGTTCTTC. Translation gives CASSIAASRHEQFF. Combining the CDR3 with reference TRBV19 and TRBJ2-1 gives the whole variable domain DGGITQSPKYLFRKEGQNVTLSCEQNLNHDAMYWYRQDPGQGLRLIYYSQIVNDFQKGDIAEGYSVSREKKESFPLTVTSAQKNPTAFYLCASSIAASRHEQFFGPGTRLTVL.